This T cell receptor (beta chain) originates from a study of OX40 agonist ivuxolimab in advanced cancers. Of note for this clone: Its target is unknown.

The germline gives CDR1 MNHEY, CDR2 SVGAGI. This CDR3 spans 15 amino acids. The V and J ends lost 6 bases and 4 bases, in that order; junction bases with no gene match: 7. Produced via immunoSEQ multiplex PCR; TCRdb's table is partial and in-frame only. Of nearly 110,000 clones detected, 85% to 95% appear once; the ten largest clones hold about 1.2%. Study-wide findings and caveats: Partial responders treated at 0.1-3.0 mg/kg exhibited clonal expansion among the lowest measured. CD8+ T cells (on average) carried more expanded clones than CD4+ T cells.

V and J are TRBV6-5 and TRBJ1-2, with 11 bases that match TRBD1. The TCR sequence derives from an adult with an advanced solid tumor such as melanoma, head and neck, liver or kidney cancer. The source was CD4+ or CD8+ T cells sorted from blood, collected in a trial of the OX40 agonist ivuxolimab. CDR3 amino acids: CASSPRTGGGYGYTF. CDR3 DNA sequence: TGTGCCAGCAGCCCCCGGACAGGGGGCGGCTATGGCTACACCTTC.